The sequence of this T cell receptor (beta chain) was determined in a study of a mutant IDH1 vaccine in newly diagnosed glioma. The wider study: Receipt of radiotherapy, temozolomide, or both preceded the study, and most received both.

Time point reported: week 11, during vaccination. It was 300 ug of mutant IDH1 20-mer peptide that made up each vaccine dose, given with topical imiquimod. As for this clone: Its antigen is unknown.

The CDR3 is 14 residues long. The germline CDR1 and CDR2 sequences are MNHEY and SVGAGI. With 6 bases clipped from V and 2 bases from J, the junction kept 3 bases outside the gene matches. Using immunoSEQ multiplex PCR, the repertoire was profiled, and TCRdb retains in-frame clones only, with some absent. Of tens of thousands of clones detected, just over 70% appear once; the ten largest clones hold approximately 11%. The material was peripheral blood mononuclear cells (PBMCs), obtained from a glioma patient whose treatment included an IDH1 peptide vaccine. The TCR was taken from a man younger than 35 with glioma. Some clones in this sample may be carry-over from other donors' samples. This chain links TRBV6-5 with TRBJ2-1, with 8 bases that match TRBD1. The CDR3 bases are TGTGCCAGCAGCACAGGGGGAGCCTACAATGAGCAGTTCTTC. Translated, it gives CASSTGGAYNEQFF.